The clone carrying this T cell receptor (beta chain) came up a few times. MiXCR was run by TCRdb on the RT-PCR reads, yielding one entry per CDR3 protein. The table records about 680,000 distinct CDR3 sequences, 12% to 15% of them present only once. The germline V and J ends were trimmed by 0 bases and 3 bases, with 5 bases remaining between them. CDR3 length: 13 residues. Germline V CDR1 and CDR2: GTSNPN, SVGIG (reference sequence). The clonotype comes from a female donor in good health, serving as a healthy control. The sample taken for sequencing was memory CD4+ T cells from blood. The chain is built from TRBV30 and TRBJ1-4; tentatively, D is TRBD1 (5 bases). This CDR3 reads CAWSVQANEKLFF. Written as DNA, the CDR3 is TGTGCCTGGAGTGTACAGGCTAATGAAAAACTGTTTTTT.